The 23 T cell receptor beta chains given below trace back to one sample, sequenced in a study of shared clonotypes between healthy human individuals. Naive CD8 cells, CD45RO-negative and positively selected for CCR7, excluded terminally differentiated effector memory CD45RA+ cells. The protocol was immunoSEQ multiplex PCR, while the TCRdb copy is restricted to in-frame clones and leaves out a portion. The top ten hold approximately 1.7% of the sample, which has about 2.1 million clones, approximately 92% seen once. Sequences were obtained from naive CD8+ T cells from PBMCs. Every receptor here comes from a man in his late teens or twenties in good health. Some clones in this sample may be carry-over from other donors' samples.

The rearrangement joins TRBV19 to TRBJ2-7; unclear D gene. CDR3 length: 13 amino acids. Trimming removed 0 bases from V and 3 bases from J, with 6 bases in between. CDR1 is LNHDA, CDR2 SQIVND, per germline (reference sequence). In nucleotides, the CDR3 is TGTGCCAGTAGTATAGATTACCGCTACGAGCAGTACTTC. Translated, it gives CASSIDYRYEQYF.

The rearrangement links TRBV5-1 to TRBJ2-7; D is undetermined. In germline, CDR1 is SGHRS, CDR2 YFSETQ. V was clipped by 3 bases and J by 2 bases, with 9 bases between them. CDR3 length equals 13 residues. CDR3 coding DNA: TGCGCCAGCAGCTCGACTCCCACCTACGAGCAGTACTTC. It yields the protein CASSSTPTYEQYF.

This chain joins TRBV29-1 and TRBJ2-3, with 8 bases that match TRBD2. CDR3 length: 14 amino acids. The ends lost 4 bases at V and 2 bases at J; junction bases unmatched: 5. CDR1 and CDR2 from the germline V gene are SQVTM and ANQGSEA. For the CDR3, the DNA is TGCAGCGTTGTCGGGGGGGACGACACAGATACGCAGTATTTT. Translated: CSVVGGDDTDTQYF.

The chain combines TRBV9 with TRBJ1-1, with D maybe TRBD1 (6 bases). The CDR3 has 16 amino acids. Trimming stripped 0 bases from V and 3 bases from J, with 15 bases between. Germline CDR1 and CDR2: SGDLS and YYNGEE. DNA of the CDR3: TGTGCCAGCAGCGTAGAGGAGGGGGGTATGGACACTGAAGCTTTCTTT. Translating it yields CASSVEEGGMDTEAFF.

The chain recombines TRBV2 with TRBJ1-2; TRBD1 matches at 10 bases. From germline, CDR1 is SNHLY and CDR2 FYNNEI. The CDR3 runs 15 residues. J was trimmed by 4 bases and V by 7 bases; bases with no gene match: 9. The CDR3 nucleotides are TGTGCCAGCATCGCGGGACAGGGGAGCGCCTATGGCTACACCTTC. Encoded protein: CASIAGQGSAYGYTF.

This clone was seen once. J is TRBJ2-7 and V is TRBV27, with TRBD2 identical over 8 bases. The CDR3 spans 16 residues. The J segment lost 7 bases and the V segment lost 7 bases, leaving 18 bases of the junction unmatched. The germline V gene encodes CDR1 MNHEY and CDR2 SMNVEV (reference sequence). Written as DNA, the CDR3 is TGTGCCAGCAAGCCCTTTTCGGCGGGAGGTCTTAAGGAGCAGTACTTC. It encodes CASKPFSAGGLKEQYF.

V usage is TRBV6-5 and J usage is TRBJ2-6; D unclear. Germline V CDR1 and CDR2: MNHEY, SVGAGI. The V gene lost 5 bases and the J gene lost 4 bases, with 6 bases spanning the gap. CDR3 size: 13 residues. Here the CDR3 DNA reads TGTGCCAGCAGTGCCACAGGGGCCAACGTCCTGACTTTC. Translated: CASSATGANVLTF.

The genes are TRBV4-1 and TRBJ2-5; TRBD1 matches at 8 bases. Germline V gives CDR1 MGHRA, CDR2 YSYEKL. CDR3 size: 14 residues. V dropped 2 bases and J dropped 3; count of bases not matched to a gene: 2. CDR3 coding DNA: TGCGCCAGCAGCCAAAGGACAGGGAAAGAGACCCAGTACTTC. This sequence encodes CASSQRTGKETQYF.

Here the CDR3 reads CASSLDSWANQPQHF. As DNA, the CDR3 is TGTGCCAGCAGTTTAGACAGCTGGGCAAATCAGCCCCAGCATTTT. The V gene is TRBV28, the J gene TRBJ1-5; a weak D match, TRBD1 (5 bases). Per germline, CDR1 MDHEN and CDR2 SYDVKM. V was pared by 2 bases and J by 4 bases, with 12 bases between. The CDR3 length is 15 residues.

On this clone itself: Distinct nucleotide sequences in the sample also encode this CDR3. The chain carries TRBV27 and TRBJ2-7; D unresolved. The CDR3 runs to 13 residues. CDR1 and CDR2 (germline): MNHEY, SMNVEV (reference sequence). The V end was cut by 3 bases, the J end by 0 bases, with 6 bases between. CDR3 in amino acids: CASSFGISYEQYF. The CDR3 DNA reads as TGTGCCAGCAGTTTTGGGATCTCCTACGAGCAGTACTTC.

This clone was recorded only once. The chain is built from TRBV11-2 and TRBJ2-5, with D maybe TRBD1 (6 bases). V was cut by 0 bases and J by 3 bases, with 14 bases left in between. The CDR3 sequence is 16 residues long. Per the germline V gene, CDR1 is SGHAT and CDR2 is FQNNGV. CDR3: CASSLDSWTEKETQYF. CDR3 bases: TGTGCCAGCAGCTTAGACTCATGGACAGAAAAAGAGACCCAGTACTTC.

V usage is TRBV9 and J usage is TRBJ2-5, with D perhaps matching TRBD1 (8 bases). The CDR3 runs 17 residues. V was shortened by 1 base and J by 5 bases, with 21 bases between the two germline ends. Germline V gives CDR1 SGDLS, CDR2 YYNGEE. The DNA of the CDR3 is TGTGCCAGCAGCGTACACCCGGCGACAGGGGAGGGGGAGACCCAGTACTTC. This codes for CASSVHPATGEGETQYF. The whole variable domain, filled in from reference TRBV9 and TRBJ2-5, reads DSGVTQTPKHLITATGQRVTLRCSPRSGDLSVYWYQQSLDQGLQFLIQYYNGEERAKGNILERFSAQQFPDLHSELNLSSLELGDSALYFCASSVHPATGEGETQYFGPGTRLLVL.

A word on this clone: In the same sample, other DNA sequences code for this CDR3. The chain has TRBV6-5 and TRBJ2-7, with 8 bases fitting TRBD2. The V segment lost 1 base and the J segment 0 bases; nucleotides outside the gene matches: 2. Germline V gives CDR1 MNHEY, CDR2 SVGAGI. This CDR3 is built from 15 residues. The CDR3 DNA is TGTGCCAGCAGTTACTTAGCGGGAAGCTCCTACGAGCAGTACTTC. Its translation: CASSYLAGSSYEQYF.

The gene calls are TRBV29-1 and TRBJ2-3, with D maybe TRBD1 (6 bases). V shed 3 bases and J shed 8 bases, with 21 bases lying between them. The CDR3 is made up of 15 amino acids. Germline V gene data show CDR1 as SQVTM and CDR2 as ANQGSEA. CDR3 loop: CSVDPATGPAGTQYF. The CDR3 DNA follows: TGCAGCGTTGACCCCGCGACAGGTCCAGCAGGTACGCAGTATTTT.

The genes are TRBV7-8 and TRBJ1-4; 7 nucleotides agree with TRBD1. The length of the CDR3 is 14 residues. Losses at the gene ends were 2 bases for V and 6 bases for J; bases not matched to a gene: 3. Germline-derived CDR1 and CDR2 are SGHVS and FQNEAQ. The CDR3 DNA follows: TGTGCCAGCAGCTTAAGGACAGGAGATGAAAAACTGTTTTTT. Translated: CASSLRTGDEKLFF. Full variable domain (missing parts from reference TRBV7-8 and TRBJ1-4): GAGVSQSPRYKVAKRGQDVALRCDPISGHVSLFWYQQALGQGPEFLTYFQNEAQLDKSGLPSDRFFAERPEGSVSTLKIQRTQQEDSAVYLCASSLRTGDEKLFFGSGTQLSVL.

In DNA form, the CDR3 reads TGTGCCAGTAGGCCCGTGGTGGCTTCCTACGAGCAGTACTTC. Translating it yields CASRPVVASYEQYF. The chain couples TRBV19 to TRBJ2-7; D unclear. Germline V gene sequence: CDR1 LNHDA, CDR2 SQIVND (reference sequence). Trimming stripped 6 bases from V and 1 base from J, with 13 bases between. CDR3 length: 14 amino acids.

This rearrangement joins TRBV28 to TRBJ2-5; 7 bases line up with TRBD1. V was pared by 7 bases and J by 2 bases, with 10 bases of the junction left unmatched. The CDR3 totals 15 residues. From germline, CDR1 is MDHEN and CDR2 SYDVKM. The CDR3 reads CASTPLRDRQETQYF. The CDR3 DNA is TGTGCCAGCACCCCTTTAAGGGACAGACAAGAGACCCAGTACTTC.

The chain employs TRBV6-5 and TRBJ2-7; TRBD2 might be the D (5 bases). The CDR3 covers 14 residues. Germline lookup yields CDR1 MNHEY and CDR2 SVGAGI. Trimming shortened V by 3 bases and J by 0 bases, and 9 bases separated the two germline ends. CDR3 sequence (DNA): TGTGCCAGCAGTTATACTAGAAACTCCTACGAGCAGTACTTC. The encoded protein is CASSYTRNSYEQYF.

This chain uses TRBV9 with TRBJ2-7; D ambiguous. In germline, CDR1 is SGDLS, CDR2 YYNGEE. CDR3 size: 14 residues. Trimming stripped 3 bases from V and 0 bases from J, with 10 bases between. CDR3 protein: CASSATRSSYEQYF. The CDR3 DNA reads TGTGCCAGCAGCGCGACAAGGAGCTCCTACGAGCAGTACTTC.

This chain uses TRBV29-1 with TRBJ2-5; the D is unclear. The DNA end lines up better with TRBJ2-7; the J call may be wrong. The CDR3 runs to 14 residues. Germline V gene data show CDR1 as SQVTM and CDR2 as ANQGSEA. The CDR3 DNA reads as TGCAGCGTTGCCCCCGACTCGGTGAACTACGAGCAGTACTTC. Protein: CSVAPDSVNYEQYF.

This clone came up once. The V and J genes are TRBV9 and TRBJ2-2; TRBD2 matches at 10 bases. The CDR3 sequence is 16 residues long. Trimming at V came to 4 bases and at J to 8 bases, leaving 11 bases not matched to a gene. Germline loops: CDR1 SGDLS, CDR2 YYNGEE. The CDR3 protein is CASSSPGLASAGELFF. The CDR3, as DNA: TGTGCCAGCAGCTCACCGGGACTAGCGTCGGCTGGGGAGCTGTTTTTT.

This chain connects TRBV10-3 to TRBJ1-5; 7 bases are a match to TRBD1. This CDR3 has 13 amino acids. Trimming removed 4 bases from V and 7 bases from J; junction bases left unmatched: 4. Germline-derived CDR1 and CDR2 are ENHRY and SYGVKD. The CDR3 nucleotides read TGTGCCATCAGTGTGTCCAGGGGGCAGCCCCAGCATTTT. This translates into CAISVSRGQPQHF.

The rearrangement joins TRBV4-3 to TRBJ2-2, with D tentatively TRBD2 (6 bases). The CDR3 is made up of 16 amino acids. The germline gives CDR1 LGHNA, CDR2 YSLEER. V dropped 0 bases and J dropped 2 bases, with 10 bases sitting between them. The CDR3 nucleotides read TGCGCCAGCAGCCAAGACCGGGGGAGAAACACCGGGGAGCTGTTTTTT. Translating gives CASSQDRGRNTGELFF.